This T cell receptor (beta chain) is from a study of blood T cells in healthy people across ages. V lost 2 bases to trimming and J lost 5 bases; unmatched junction nucleotides: 13. The CDR3 covers 17 residues. Germline-derived CDR1 and CDR2 are DFQATT and SNEGSKA (reference sequence). The second PCR ran 7 to 11 cycles with a sample-barcoded 5' primer and J-beta primers. TCRdb recomputed calls from the 5' RACE reads with MiXCR, one row per CDR3 protein. The sample lists about 1.5 million distinct CDR3 sequences, 35% to 45% occurring once. The V call is TRBV20-1, the J call TRBJ2-2, with 8 bases identical to TRBD2. This receptor was taken from a woman under 30 in good health. The sequenced sample consisted of blood. CDR3 in amino acids: CSARILAASRGTGELFF. DNA for the CDR3: TGCAGTGCTAGAATACTAGCGGCCTCGAGAGGAACCGGGGAGCTGTTTTTT.